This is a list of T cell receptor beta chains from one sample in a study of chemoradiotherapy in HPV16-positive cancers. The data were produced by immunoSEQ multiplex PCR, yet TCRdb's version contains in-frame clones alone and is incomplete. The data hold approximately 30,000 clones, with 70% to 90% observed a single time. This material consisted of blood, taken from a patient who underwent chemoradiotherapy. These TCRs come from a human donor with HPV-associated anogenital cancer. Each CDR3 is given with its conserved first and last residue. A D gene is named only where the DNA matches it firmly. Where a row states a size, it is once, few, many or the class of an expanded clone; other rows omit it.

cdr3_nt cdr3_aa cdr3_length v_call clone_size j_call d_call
TGTGCCAGCACCAAAATAAGACAGGGCCGGGCACCCCTCCACTTT CASTKIRQGRAPLHF 15 TRBV10-3 . TRBJ1-6 TRBD1
TGTGCCAGCAGTGAGCGGGACTATCTAACCGGGGGAGAGCAGTACTTC CASSERDYLTGGEQYF 16 TRBV2 . TRBJ2-5 TRBD2
TGTGCCAGCAGTCTCAAGCGGGAATGGGGAGAGACCCAGTACTTC CASSLKREWGETQYF 15 TRBV6-6 few TRBJ2-5 TRBD2
TGTGCCAGCAGCTTGTCAGGGAGTGGAGACATTCAGTACTTC CASSLSGSGDIQYF 14 TRBV5-4 once TRBJ2-4 .
TGTGCTAGCAGGTCGGGACAGGGAGACACCGGGGAGCTGTTTTTT CASRSGQGDTGELFF 15 TRBV7-7 . TRBJ2-2 TRBD1
TGTGCCAGCAGTTACCCCCCGACGGATAGCAATCGGCCCCAGCATTTT CASSYPPTDSNRPQHF 16 TRBV6-6 . TRBJ1-5 .
TGCGCCGCCGGGGCGGATAGCAATCAGCCCCAGCATTTT CAAGADSNQPQHF 13 TRBV4-1 . TRBJ1-5 .
TGTGCCAGCTCGTCCCGGGACAGAACAAACACTGAAGCTTTCTTT CASSSRDRTNTEAFF 15 TRBV25-1 few TRBJ1-1 TRBD1
TGTGCCAGCAGCCCGGGACGGATCATGAACACTGAAGCTTTCTTT CASSPGRIMNTEAFF 15 TRBV7-2 . TRBJ1-1 .
TGTGCCAGCAGTGAAGGGTACAGGGATACAGATACGCAGTATTTT CASSEGYRDTDTQYF 15 TRBV2 . TRBJ2-3 .
TGTGCCATCAGTGGGATGACAGGGGGTGGTGGCTACACCTTC CAISGMTGGGGYTF 14 TRBV10-3 . TRBJ1-2 TRBD1
TGTGCCAGCGGGAAGACTATCACAGATACGCAGTATTTT CASGKTITDTQYF 13 TRBV21-1 . TRBJ2-3 .
TGTGCCACCAGCAGTATGGAGGGTCGGACTAATGAAAAACTGTTTTTT CATSSMEGRTNEKLFF 16 TRBV15 . TRBJ1-4 .
TGTGCCAGCAGAGAGGGTTGGGGGTTGGACGAGCAGTACTTC CASREGWGLDEQYF 14 TRBV28 . TRBJ2-7 .
TGCGCCAGCAGTGAGTTCAGACAGGGGGTCTATGGCTACACCTTC CASSEFRQGVYGYTF 15 TRBV10-2 . TRBJ1-2 TRBD1
TGTGCCAGCAGTTCCCCGTTGGACGGAGGCAATGAGCAGTTCTTC CASSSPLDGGNEQFF 15 TRBV6-1 . TRBJ2-1 .
TGTGCCAGCAGCCCCCAGGGTAACTTCATGAACACTGAAGCTTTCTTT CASSPQGNFMNTEAFF 16 TRBV5-4 . TRBJ1-1 .
TGTGCCAGCAGCTTACGGGGAAGGGACAGTTTCTACGAGCAGTACTTC CASSLRGRDSFYEQYF 16 TRBV11-2 . TRBJ2-7 TRBD1
TGCGCCAGCAGCGATAGACAGGGGAATAATAGAGAGCAGTACTTC CASSDRQGNNREQYF 15 TRBV5-1 . TRBJ2-7 TRBD1
TGTGCCAGCAGCTTCCCGACCCGACGCGCGGACTACGAGCAGTACTTC CASSFPTRRADYEQYF 16 TRBV5-8 . TRBJ2-7 .
TGTGCCAGCAGTTCCCAGTTTCCTCTCTATGGCTACACCTTC CASSSQFPLYGYTF 14 TRBV6-5 . TRBJ1-2 .
TGTGCCAGCAGCTTAGATGGAACACTACAAGAGACCCAGTACTTC CASSLDGTLQETQYF 15 TRBV11-2 . TRBJ2-5 .
TGCAGCACGGTCCCCAGGGCGAACACTGAAGCTTTCTTT CSTVPRANTEAFF 13 TRBV29-1 . TRBJ1-1 .
TGTGCCATCAGTCAGGACCTAGCCAAAAACATTCAGTACTTC CAISQDLAKNIQYF 14 TRBV10-3 . TRBJ2-4 .
TGTGCCAGCAGCCATTCTAGCGGGGGAGGGCACTTC CASSHSSGGGHF 12 TRBV7-2 . TRBJ2-7 TRBD2
TGCGCCAGCAGCTTGGGCCCCCGCGGACAGTCCACCCTCTACGAGCAGTACTTC CASSLGPRGQSTLYEQYF 18 TRBV5-1 few TRBJ2-7 .
TGTGCCAGCAGCCAATTTGGTTTGGGGATTGGCGAAAAACTGTTTTTT CASSQFGLGIGEKLFF 16 TRBV16 once TRBJ1-4 .
TGTGCCAGCAGCCTGAAATCCACAGATACGCAGTATTTT CASSLKSTDTQYF 13 TRBV5-8 . TRBJ2-3 .
TGTGCCAGCAGTTCTTGGCAGGGAGCAGGTAATTCACCCCTCCACTTT CASSSWQGAGNSPLHF 16 TRBV6-6 . TRBJ1-6 .
TGTGCCTGGAGTGGTCTAGGAGTCACCAATGAGCAGTTCTTC CAWSGLGVTNEQFF 14 TRBV30 . TRBJ2-1 .
TGTGCCAGCTCACTGGACAGGGCCGGAGGCAATCAGCCCCAGCATTTT CASSLDRAGGNQPQHF 16 TRBV18 . TRBJ1-5 TRBD1
TGTGCCAGCAGCTCGGCAGCAGGATATCAGCCCCAGCATTTT CASSSAAGYQPQHF 14 TRBV6-5 few TRBJ1-5 .